This TCR beta chain was sequenced in a study of T cell changes during pregnancy in multiple sclerosis. Sequencing was performed with immunoSEQ multiplex PCR; in TCRdb, only in-frame clones are kept and a portion is missing. The table shows tens of thousands of clones, with roughly 90% occurring only once. The CDR3 runs to 15 residues. Germline V lookup: CDR1 SGHRS, CDR2 YFSETQ. Trimming removed 0 bases from V and 7 bases from J, with 13 bases in between. Specimen: peripheral blood, collected in the second trimester of pregnancy. The clonotype comes from a female donor in good health, enrolled as a control in a pregnancy study. This sequence joins TRBV5-1 and TRBJ1-4, with a tentative D call TRBD1 (5 bases). CDR3 nucleotide sequence: TGCGCCAGCAGCTTGGTGGCAGGGCAAGGTGAAAAACTGTTTTTT. Its translation: CASSLVAGQGEKLFF.